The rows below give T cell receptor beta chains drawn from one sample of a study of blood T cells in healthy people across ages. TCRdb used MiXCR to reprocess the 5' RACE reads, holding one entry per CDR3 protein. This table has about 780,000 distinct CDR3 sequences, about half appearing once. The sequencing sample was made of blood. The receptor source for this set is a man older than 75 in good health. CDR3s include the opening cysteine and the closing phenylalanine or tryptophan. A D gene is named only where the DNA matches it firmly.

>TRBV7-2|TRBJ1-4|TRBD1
CASSKPGQGNEKLFF
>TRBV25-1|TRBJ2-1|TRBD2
CASCPASGFYNERFF
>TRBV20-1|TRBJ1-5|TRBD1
CSARDIGTGNSNQPQHF
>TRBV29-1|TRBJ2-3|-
CSVEENWGDTQYF
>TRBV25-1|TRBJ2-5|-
CATHPAGGTQYF
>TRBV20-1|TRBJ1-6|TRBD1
CSAGGQESESPLHF
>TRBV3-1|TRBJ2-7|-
CASSLGVDRYYEQYF
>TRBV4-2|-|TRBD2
CASSPTGEGRGTQYF
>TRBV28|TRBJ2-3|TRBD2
CASSSMTSGVSTDTQYF
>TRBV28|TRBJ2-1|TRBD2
CASTGNTGRGNEQFF
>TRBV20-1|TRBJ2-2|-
CSARDLVGPINTGELFF
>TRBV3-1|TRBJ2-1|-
CASSQDTPYEQFF
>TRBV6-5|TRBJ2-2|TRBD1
CASSSGTANTGELFF
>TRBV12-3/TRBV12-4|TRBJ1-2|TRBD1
CASIGDRGPVDYGYTF
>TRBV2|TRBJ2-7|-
CASSESAGPTYEQYF
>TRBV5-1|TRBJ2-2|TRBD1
CASRSRDRGWNTGELFF
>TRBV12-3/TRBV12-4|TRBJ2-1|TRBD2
CASSSSGRTTLFF
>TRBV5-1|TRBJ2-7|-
CASSTEGYEQYF
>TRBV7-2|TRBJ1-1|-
CASSRLAGDREGTEAFF
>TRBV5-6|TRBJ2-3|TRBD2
CASSGLAGGTDTQYF
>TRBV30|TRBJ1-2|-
CAWMDGYTF
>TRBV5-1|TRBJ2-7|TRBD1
CASSYPGQGGDEQYF
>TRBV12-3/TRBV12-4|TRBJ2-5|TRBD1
CASSRRGDSSQETQYF
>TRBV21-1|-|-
CASSNPRDGGYEQYF
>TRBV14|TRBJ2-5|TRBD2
CASGQRGGGLAGGRRYNEQYF
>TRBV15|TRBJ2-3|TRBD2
CATSRESPGGTDTQYF
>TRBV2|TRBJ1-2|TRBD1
CARRIPGTDYGYTF
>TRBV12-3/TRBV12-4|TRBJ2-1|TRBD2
CASNNRGTSGSAWFF
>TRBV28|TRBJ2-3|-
CASSFTDRRHTQYF
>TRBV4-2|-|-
CASSGRDGYEQYF
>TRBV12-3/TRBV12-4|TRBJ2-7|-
CASSLGGDRYEQYF
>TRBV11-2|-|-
CASSRDEQYF
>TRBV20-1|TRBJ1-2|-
CSARSGRSYGYTF
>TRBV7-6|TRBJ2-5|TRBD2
CASSPLAAQETQYF
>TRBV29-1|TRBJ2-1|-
CSAKRGVGNEQFF
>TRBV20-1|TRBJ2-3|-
CSARESGVASQYF
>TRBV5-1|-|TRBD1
CASSPRVGQGGETQYF
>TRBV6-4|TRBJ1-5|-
CVGRATQPQHF
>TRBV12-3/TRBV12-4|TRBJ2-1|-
CASSSARGEGAEQFF
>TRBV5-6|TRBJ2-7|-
CASSLGAGTDEQYF
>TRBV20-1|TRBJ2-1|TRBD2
CSAAPPASGRDEQFF
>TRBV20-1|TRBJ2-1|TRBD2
CSAREILLAGPRETQFF
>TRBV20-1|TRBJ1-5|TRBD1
CSARPTLGTGKGNQPQHF
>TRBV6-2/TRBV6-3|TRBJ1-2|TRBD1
CASSDGPTGGGYGYTF
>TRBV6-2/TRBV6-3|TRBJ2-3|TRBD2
CASSGPRTSGADTQYF
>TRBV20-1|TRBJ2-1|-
CSGRESNEQFF
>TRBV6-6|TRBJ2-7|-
CASSLDGGFSYEQYF
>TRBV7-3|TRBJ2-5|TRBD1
CASSSQGQGVQETQYF
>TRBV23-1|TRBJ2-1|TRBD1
CASSHPRDRGRPPYNEQFF